Listed below are T cell receptor beta chains from one sample, sequenced in a study of T cell responses to AZD1222 COVID-19 vaccine. Profiled with immunoSEQ multiplex PCR; TCRdb holds only in-frame clones, not every one. The data contain 200,000 or so clones, 90% to 95% of them singletons. The source material was peripheral blood, sampled on day 0 of MenACWY control vaccination. These receptors were obtained from an adult in good health. Both conserved end residues are part of each CDR3. Clone size is not always given. Where it is, it says once, few, many or a class for expanded clones.

v_call: TRBV5-4; clone_size: .; j_call: TRBJ1-1; cdr3_aa: CASSLTGGNTEAFF
v_call: TRBV19; clone_size: few; j_call: TRBJ1-5; cdr3_aa: CASSIGGRFNQPQHF
v_call: TRBV23-1; clone_size: .; j_call: TRBJ2-6; cdr3_aa: CASSQSGDIGGSGANVLTF
v_call: TRBV7-2; clone_size: .; j_call: TRBJ1-2; cdr3_aa: CASSLASGEPYGYTF
v_call: TRBV12-5; clone_size: .; j_call: TRBJ1-1; cdr3_aa: CASGLVRQNNTEAFF
v_call: TRBV29-1; clone_size: .; j_call: TRBJ2-5; cdr3_aa: CSVGSSGAAETQYF
v_call: TRBV7-2; clone_size: once; j_call: TRBJ2-7; cdr3_aa: CASSLVGTQSSYEQYF
v_call: TRBV28; clone_size: .; j_call: TRBJ1-4; cdr3_aa: CASSLRGLKLFF
v_call: TRBV10-3; clone_size: .; j_call: TRBJ1-1; cdr3_aa: CAISDRTGPEAFF
v_call: TRBV11-2; clone_size: .; j_call: TRBJ1-6; cdr3_aa: CASSLGVGGSYNSPLHF
v_call: TRBV7-9; clone_size: .; j_call: TRBJ1-1; cdr3_aa: CASSSFGGDTEAFF
v_call: TRBV6-5; clone_size: .; j_call: TRBJ1-5; cdr3_aa: CASSSTEGRNQPQHF
v_call: TRBV9; clone_size: .; j_call: TRBJ1-3; cdr3_aa: CASSPGQFSGNTIYF
v_call: TRBV5-4; clone_size: .; j_call: TRBJ1-6; cdr3_aa: CASSPKGQIGNSPLHF
v_call: TRBV7-2; clone_size: .; j_call: TRBJ2-3; cdr3_aa: CASSLTGVSTDTQYF
v_call: TRBV11-2; clone_size: few; j_call: TRBJ1-1; cdr3_aa: CASSVQVSGNTEAFF
v_call: TRBV11-3; clone_size: .; j_call: TRBJ1-1; cdr3_aa: CASSPPGGFFGWNTEAFF
v_call: TRBV30; clone_size: .; j_call: TRBJ1-5; cdr3_aa: CAWSAGGGNQPQHF
v_call: TRBV19; clone_size: .; j_call: TRBJ1-6; cdr3_aa: CASAAGSDYSPLHF
v_call: TRBV5-1; clone_size: .; j_call: TRBJ2-1; cdr3_aa: CASSTGGQGAKGEQFF
v_call: TRBV28; clone_size: .; j_call: TRBJ1-1; cdr3_aa: CASSPAGTGSSAFF
v_call: TRBV5-1; clone_size: .; j_call: TRBJ1-2; cdr3_aa: CASSFGQGRYGYTF
v_call: TRBV18; clone_size: .; j_call: TRBJ1-1; cdr3_aa: CASSPPGTATNTEAFF
v_call: TRBV3-1/TRBV3-2; clone_size: .; j_call: TRBJ1-2; cdr3_aa: CASSKPGPPPGYTF
v_call: TRBV7-9; clone_size: .; j_call: TRBJ1-6; cdr3_aa: CASSWGTGGSSPLHF
v_call: TRBV7-9; clone_size: .; j_call: TRBJ1-6; cdr3_aa: CASSLETDHSPLHF
v_call: TRBV10-1; clone_size: .; j_call: TRBJ2-7; cdr3_aa: CASFGPRDRRIEQYF
v_call: TRBV5-1; clone_size: few; j_call: TRBJ1-3; cdr3_aa: CASSFGENRAGNTIYF
v_call: TRBV6-1; clone_size: .; j_call: TRBJ2-7; cdr3_aa: CASSERLSGLPYEQYF
v_call: TRBV7-2; clone_size: .; j_call: TRBJ1-1; cdr3_aa: CASSLEMSLNTEAFF
v_call: TRBV5-6; clone_size: once; j_call: TRBJ1-1; cdr3_aa: CASSWSTEAFF
v_call: TRBV5-4; clone_size: once; j_call: TRBJ1-1; cdr3_aa: CASSSPAQSGTEAFF
v_call: TRBV25-1; clone_size: .; j_call: TRBJ2-2; cdr3_aa: CASSQTGDTGELFF
v_call: TRBV6-5; clone_size: .; j_call: TRBJ1-4; cdr3_aa: CASSPLSVNEKLFF
v_call: TRBV5-6; clone_size: .; j_call: TRBJ1-5; cdr3_aa: CASSLRPAGPQHF
v_call: TRBV28; clone_size: .; j_call: TRBJ1-5; cdr3_aa: CASSPQSRQPQHF
v_call: TRBV25-1; clone_size: .; j_call: TRBJ1-4; cdr3_aa: CASSENEKLFF
v_call: TRBV19; clone_size: once; j_call: TRBJ2-1; cdr3_aa: CASKASGPPSEQFF
v_call: TRBV25-1; clone_size: .; j_call: TRBJ2-2; cdr3_aa: CASTSGGYTGELFF
v_call: TRBV28; clone_size: .; j_call: TRBJ1-5; cdr3_aa: CASSPDRQNQPQHF
v_call: TRBV18; clone_size: .; j_call: TRBJ1-2; cdr3_aa: CASSRSGGPLNYGYTF